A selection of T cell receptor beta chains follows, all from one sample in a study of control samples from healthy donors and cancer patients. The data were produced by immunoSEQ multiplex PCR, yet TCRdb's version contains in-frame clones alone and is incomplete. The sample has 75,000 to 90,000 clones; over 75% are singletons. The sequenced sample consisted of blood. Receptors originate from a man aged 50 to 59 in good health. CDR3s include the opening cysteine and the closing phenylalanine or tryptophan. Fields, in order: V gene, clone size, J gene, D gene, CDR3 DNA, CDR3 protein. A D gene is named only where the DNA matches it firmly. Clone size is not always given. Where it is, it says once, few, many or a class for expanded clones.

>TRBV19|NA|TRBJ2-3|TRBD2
TGTGCCAGTAGATTTAGCGGGGGGGCATCAGATACGCAGTATTTT
CASRFSGGASDTQYF
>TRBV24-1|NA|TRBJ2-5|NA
TGTGCCACCAGTGATTTACAGAGTTCCTCCGCCCAGTACTTC
CATSDLQSSSAQYF
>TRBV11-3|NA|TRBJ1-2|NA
TGTGCCAGCAGCTTACCTTTCGGGGGGATGGCCTTC
CASSLPFGGMAF
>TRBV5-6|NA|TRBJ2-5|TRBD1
TGTGCCAGCAGCTCAGACAGGGACCCTTTATGGTACCAAGAGACCCAGTACTTC
CASSSDRDPLWYQETQYF
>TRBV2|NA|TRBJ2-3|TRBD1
TGTGCCAGCAGTGAGAGGACAGGGGGCACAGATACGCAGTATTTT
CASSERTGGTDTQYF
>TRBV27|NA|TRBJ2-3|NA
TGTGCCAGCAGTTTCCGTGGGAGCCCGGTTATGTATTTT
CASSFRGSPVMYF
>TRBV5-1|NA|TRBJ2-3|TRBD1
TGCGCCAGCAGCCTAGGACAGGGGAGCACAGATACGCAGTATTTT
CASSLGQGSTDTQYF
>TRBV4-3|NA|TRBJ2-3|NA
TGCGCCAGCAGCCAAGATCAGAGTGCAGATACGCAGTATTTT
CASSQDQSADTQYF
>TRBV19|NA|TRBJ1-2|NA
TGTGCCAGTGGACGGGACATCAACTATGGCTACACCTTC
CASGRDINYGYTF
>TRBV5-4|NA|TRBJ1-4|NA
TGTGCCAGCAGCTTGGATGGCCTCTTTGGAAAACTGTTTTTT
CASSLDGLFGKLFF
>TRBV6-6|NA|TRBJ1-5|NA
TGTGCCAGCAGTACCTCGCCCCAGCATTTT
CASSTSPQHF
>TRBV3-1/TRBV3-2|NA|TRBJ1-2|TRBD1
TGTGCCAGCAGCCACGGACAGGTGGGTGGCTACACCTTC
CASSHGQVGGYTF
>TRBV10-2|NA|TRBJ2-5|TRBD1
TGCGCCAGCAGTGAGACCAGGGGGCCACAAGAGACCCAGTACTTC
CASSETRGPQETQYF
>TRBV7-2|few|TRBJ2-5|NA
TGTGCCAGCAGCTTAGTAAGGGAAGAGACCCAGTACTTC
CASSLVREETQYF
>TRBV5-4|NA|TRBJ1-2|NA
TGTGCCAGCAGCCCCCAAGGACAAAATGGCTACACCTTC
CASSPQGQNGYTF
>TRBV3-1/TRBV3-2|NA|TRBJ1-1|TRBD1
TGTGCCAGCAACCAGGGGGGGGTGGCTGAAGCTTTCTTT
CASNQGGVAEAFF
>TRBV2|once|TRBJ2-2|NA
TGTGCCAGCAGTGAAGAAGGTTCGGGGGAGCTGTTTTTT
CASSEEGSGELFF
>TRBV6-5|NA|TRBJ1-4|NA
TGTGCCAGCAGTTACTCATGGACTGCAACTAATGAAAAACTGTTTTTT
CASSYSWTATNEKLFF
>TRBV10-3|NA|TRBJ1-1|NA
TGTGCCATGAGACAGAGCGGGACGAGGACTGAAGCTTTCTTT
CAMRQSGTRTEAFF
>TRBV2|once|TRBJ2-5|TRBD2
TGTGCCAGCGGGAGCGGGGGGGGCCAAGAGACCCAGTACTTC
CASGSGGGQETQYF
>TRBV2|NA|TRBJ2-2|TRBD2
TGTGCCAGAAGCGGGGGACAACCGAACACCGGGGAGCTGTTTTTT
CARSGGQPNTGELFF
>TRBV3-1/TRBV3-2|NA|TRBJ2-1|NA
TGTGCCAGCAGCCAAACCCGGACAGTTCCCAATGAGCAGTTCTTC
CASSQTRTVPNEQFF